These 6 T cell receptor beta chains came from one sample sequenced in a study of PD-1 blockade in classical Hodgkin lymphoma. Time point here: cycle 4 day 1 (C4D1), after more than five weeks of nivolumab. Every one of the patients relapsed after autologous stem cell transplantation (brentuximab vedotin exposure was variable). Some clones are missing from TCRdb's copy, which holds only in-frame ones; the method was immunoSEQ multiplex PCR. This table has tens of thousands of clones, about 80% appearing once. Material: peripheral blood mononuclear cells (PBMCs), obtained before the fourth cycle of nivolumab. Receptors originate from a human donor with classical Hodgkin lymphoma.

The V call is TRBV6-1, the J call TRBJ2-2; D may be TRBD1 (6 bases). The germline CDR1 and CDR2 sequences are MNHNS and SASEGT. The V end was cut by 8 bases, the J end by 7 bases, with 20 bases between. The CDR3 covers 15 residues. The CDR3 here is CASLDRVLRGGELFF. The CDR3 DNA is TGTGCCAGCCTCGATCGGGTTCTCAGGGGCGGGGAGCTGTTTTTT.

This rearrangement joins TRBV29-1 to TRBJ1-1; D gene ambiguous. Per the germline V gene, CDR1 is SQVTM and CDR2 is ANQGSEA. CDR3 size: 14 residues. The V gene lost 4 bases and the J gene lost 3 bases, with 15 bases spanning the gap. This chain's CDR3 is CSVVPRVYDTEAFF. As DNA, the CDR3 is TGCAGCGTTGTTCCCCGGGTCTACGACACTGAAGCTTTCTTT.

The CDR3 DNA is TGTGCCATCATGACTAGCGGGAGGGCCTCGAATGAGCAGTTCTTC. The encoded protein is CAIMTSGRASNEQFF. V is TRBV2 and J is TRBJ2-1, with 14 bases lining up with TRBD2. V gave up 10 bases and J gave up 7 bases; unmatched junction bases: 9. Looked up from germline, CDR1 is SNHLY and CDR2 is FYNNEI. This CDR3 contains 15 residues.

The CDR3 reads CASSGGTAHHGYTF. Written as DNA, the CDR3 is TGTGCCAGCAGTGGCGGGACAGCACACCATGGCTACACCTTC. The chain has TRBV28 and TRBJ1-2; 7 bases map to TRBD1. Per the germline V gene, CDR1 is MDHEN and CDR2 is SYDVKM. The CDR3 has 14 residues. The V and J ends lost 5 bases and 6 bases, in that order; junction bases with no gene match: 9.

This clone has just a few counts. This chain joins TRBV10-3 and TRBJ2-7; D is ambiguous. The ends were cut back, 7 bases at V and 5 bases at J, with 12 bases in the middle. The V gene's germline CDR1 is ENHRY and CDR2 SYGVKD. The CDR3 sequence is 12 residues long. The CDR3 spells CAINGDTNEQYF. The CDR3 DNA follows: TGTGCCATCAATGGGGATACAAACGAGCAGTACTTC.

This chain links TRBV7-9 with TRBJ2-3, with 12 bases that match TRBD2. Germline V gene lookup returns CDR1 SEHNR and CDR2 FQNEAQ (reference sequence). The junction had 7 bases not matched to a gene; V was cut back by 5 bases and J by 4 bases. This CDR3 has 16 residues. DNA of the CDR3: TGTGCCAGCAGCCAGTCCCTAGCGGGAGGGGCAGATACGCAGTATTTT. Amino acids: CASSQSLAGGADTQYF.